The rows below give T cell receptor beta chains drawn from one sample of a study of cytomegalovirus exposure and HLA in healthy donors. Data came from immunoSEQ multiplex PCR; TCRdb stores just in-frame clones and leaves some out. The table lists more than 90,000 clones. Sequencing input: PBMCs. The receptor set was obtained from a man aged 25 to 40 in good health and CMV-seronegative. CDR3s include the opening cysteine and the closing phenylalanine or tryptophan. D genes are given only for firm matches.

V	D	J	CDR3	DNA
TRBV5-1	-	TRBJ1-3	CASNPGGGPGNTIYF	TGCGCCAGCAATCCTGGGGGGGGGCCCGGAAACACCATATATTTT
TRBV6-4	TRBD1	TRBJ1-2	CASSATGVSGGYTF	TGTGCCAGCAGTGCCACAGGGGTATCTGGCGGCTACACCTTC
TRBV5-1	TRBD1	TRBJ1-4	CASSLGTGGSLAGEKLFF	TGCGCCAGCAGCCTAGGGACAGGGGGTTCCCTAGCTGGTGAAAAACTGTTTTTT
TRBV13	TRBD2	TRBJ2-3	CASSDRGAGTDTQYF	TGTGCCAGCAGCGACCGGGGAGCGGGGACAGATACGCAGTATTTT
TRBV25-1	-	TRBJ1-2	CASRGRGFHYGYTF	TGTGCCAGCAGGGGGAGGGGCTTCCACTATGGCTACACCTTC
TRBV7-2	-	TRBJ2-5	CASSRSGQETQYF	TGTGCCAGCAGCCGGTCAGGACAAGAGACCCAGTACTTC
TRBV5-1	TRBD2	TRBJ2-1	CASSPSGGTYNEQFF	TGCGCCAGCAGCCCCAGCGGGGGGACCTACAATGAGCAGTTCTTC
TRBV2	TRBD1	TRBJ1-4	CASSEGVGTGVEKLFF	TGTGCCAGCAGTGAAGGTGTCGGGACAGGGGTTGAAAAACTGTTTTTT
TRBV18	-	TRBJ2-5	CASSPPGRETQYF	TGTGCCAGCTCACCACCGGGGCGAGAGACCCAGTACTTC
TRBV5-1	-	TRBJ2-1	CASSLMSGSSYNEQFF	TGCGCCAGCAGCTTGATGTCGGGGAGCTCCTACAATGAGCAGTTCTTC
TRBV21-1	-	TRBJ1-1	CASRRQRQNTEAFF	TGTGCCAGCCGAAGACAGAGACAGAACACTGAAGCTTTCTTT
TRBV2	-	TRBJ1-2	CASSNDRTTNYGYTF	TGTGCCAGCAGTAATGACAGGACCACTAACTATGGCTACACCTTC